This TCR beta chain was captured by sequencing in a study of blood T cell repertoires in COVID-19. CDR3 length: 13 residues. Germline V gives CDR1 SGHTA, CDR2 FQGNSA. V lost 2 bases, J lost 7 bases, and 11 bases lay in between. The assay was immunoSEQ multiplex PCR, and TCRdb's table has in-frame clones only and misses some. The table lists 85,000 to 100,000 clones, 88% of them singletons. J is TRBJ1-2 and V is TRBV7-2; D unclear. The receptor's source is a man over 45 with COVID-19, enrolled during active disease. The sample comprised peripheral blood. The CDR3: CASSLRGIGGYTF. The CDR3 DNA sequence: TGTGCCAGCAGCTTACGGGGAATCGGTGGCTACACCTTC.